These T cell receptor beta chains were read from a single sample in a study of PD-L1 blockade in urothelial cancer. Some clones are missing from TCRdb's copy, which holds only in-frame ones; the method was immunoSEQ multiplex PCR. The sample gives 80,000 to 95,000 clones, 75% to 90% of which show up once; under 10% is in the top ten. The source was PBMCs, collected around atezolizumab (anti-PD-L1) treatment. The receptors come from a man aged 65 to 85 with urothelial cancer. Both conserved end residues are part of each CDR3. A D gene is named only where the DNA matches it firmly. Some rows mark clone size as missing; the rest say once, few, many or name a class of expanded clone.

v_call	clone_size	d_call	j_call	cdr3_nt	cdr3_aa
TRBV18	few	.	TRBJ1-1	TGTGCCAGCTCACTATCATTAACCCAGAATGGGAGATCTGAAGCTTTCTTT	CASSLSLTQNGRSEAFF
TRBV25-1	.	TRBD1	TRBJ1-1	TGTGCCAGCATCCGACAGGGGAACACTGAAGCTTTCTTT	CASIRQGNTEAFF
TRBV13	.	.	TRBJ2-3	TGTGCCAGCAGCTTGACAGGTCGTGATACGCAGTATTTT	CASSLTGRDTQYF
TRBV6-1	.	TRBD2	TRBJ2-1	TGTGCCAGCAGGACTAGCGGGAGGAATGAGCAGTTCTTC	CASRTSGRNEQFF
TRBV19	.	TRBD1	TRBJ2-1	TGTGCCAGTAGGCTCGGACAGGGAAACAATGAGCAGTTCTTC	CASRLGQGNNEQFF
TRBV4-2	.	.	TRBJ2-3	TGTGCCAGCAGCCAAGCCGGGGTTAGCACAGATACGCAGTATTTT	CASSQAGVSTDTQYF
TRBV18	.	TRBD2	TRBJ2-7	TGTGCCAGCTCACCAGGGGGACTAGCGGGAGAGGCCTCTTACGAGCAGTACTTC	CASSPGGLAGEASYEQYF
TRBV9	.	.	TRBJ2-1	TGTGCCAGCAGCCCTGTGGACAGCAATAACAATGAGCAGTTCTTC	CASSPVDSNNNEQFF
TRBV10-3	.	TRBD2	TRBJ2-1	TGTGCCATCAGTGAGTCCTCTGGGGCGGGGGATGAGCAGTTCTTC	CAISESSGAGDEQFF
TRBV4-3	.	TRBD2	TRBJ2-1	TGCGCCAGCAGCCAAGAGGGAGGGACCTACAATGAGCAGTTCTTC	CASSQEGGTYNEQFF
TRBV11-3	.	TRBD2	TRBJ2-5	TGTGCCAGCAGTATTAGCGGGCGGGGGGAGACCCAGTACTTC	CASSISGRGETQYF
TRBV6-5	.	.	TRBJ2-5	TGTGCCAGCAGTTACTCGTATAGACAAGAGACCCAGTACTTC	CASSYSYRQETQYF
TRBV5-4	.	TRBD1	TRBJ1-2	TGTGCCAGCAGCCGGGACAGGGGAGGAGGCTACACCTTC	CASSRDRGGGYTF
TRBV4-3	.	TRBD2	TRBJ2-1	TGCGCCAGCAGCCGAGAACTAGCGACGAATGAGCAGTTCTTC	CASSRELATNEQFF
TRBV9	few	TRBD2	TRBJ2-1	TGTGCCAGCAGCAGGGAGGGTCGCGGGGGTGAGCAGTTCTTC	CASSREGRGGEQFF
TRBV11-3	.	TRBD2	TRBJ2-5	TGTGCCAGCAGCTTACACACTAGCGGGGCAGGGGAGACCCAGTACTTC	CASSLHTSGAGETQYF
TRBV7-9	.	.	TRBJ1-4	TGTGCCAGCAGCTTTTGGACAGTCGAAAAACTGTTTTTT	CASSFWTVEKLFF
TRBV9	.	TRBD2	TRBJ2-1	TGTGCCAGCAGCGTGTCACTAGCGGCCTACAATGAGCAGTTCTTC	CASSVSLAAYNEQFF
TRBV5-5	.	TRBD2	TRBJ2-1	TGTGCCAGCAGCTTAGGTGCGGGAGGGCCGAGGAATGAGCAGTTCTTC	CASSLGAGGPRNEQFF
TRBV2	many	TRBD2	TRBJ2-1	TGTGCCAGCAGGGCGGCGGGAGGGGGCTCCTACAATGAGCAGTTCTTC	CASRAAGGGSYNEQFF
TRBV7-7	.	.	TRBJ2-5	TGTGCTAGCAGCTTCACCGGAGCTGAGACCCAGTACTTC	CASSFTGAETQYF
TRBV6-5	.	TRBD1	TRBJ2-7	TGTGCCAGCAGTTATAGCCGGGACAGGGGGTTCGAGCAGTACTTC	CASSYSRDRGFEQYF
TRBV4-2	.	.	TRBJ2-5	TGTGCCAGCAGCCAAGGTTTGAGGGGGGGGGAGACCCAGTACTTC	CASSQGLRGGETQYF
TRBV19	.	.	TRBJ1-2	TGTGCCAGTAGTATCGGCAGGGCTGCTAACTATGGCTACACCTTC	CASSIGRAANYGYTF
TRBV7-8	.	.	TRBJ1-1	TGTGCCAGCAGCTCGAAAGGGGCGGCGAACACTGAAGCTTTCTTT	CASSSKGAANTEAFF
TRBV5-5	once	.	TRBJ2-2	TGTGCCAGCAGCTTGCGGGAGAACACCGGGGAGCTGTTTTTT	CASSLRENTGELFF
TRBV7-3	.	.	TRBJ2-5	TGTGCCAGCAGCTTAGGCGAGAGGGAGACCCAGTACTTC	CASSLGERETQYF
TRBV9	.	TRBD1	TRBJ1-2	TGTGCCAGCAGCGCAGACAGGGTTGGCTATGGCTACACCTTC	CASSADRVGYGYTF
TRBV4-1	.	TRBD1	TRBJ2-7	TGCGCCAGCAGCCCCGGACAGGGGGCCTACGAGCAGTACTTC	CASSPGQGAYEQYF
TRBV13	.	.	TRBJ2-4	TGTGCCAGCAGCTTAGGCGGGTCCAAAAACATTCAGTACTTC	CASSLGGSKNIQYF
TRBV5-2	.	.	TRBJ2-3	TGTGCCAGCAACCCCGGAGGATGGACTAGCGGGAGTAGGAGTTTTGAGGACCTCACAGATACGCAGTATTTT	CASNPGGWTSGSRSFEDLTDTQYF